A single sample gave rise to the 14 T cell receptor beta chains below, sequenced in a study of blood T cell repertoires in COVID-19 (dated by TCRdb to 2018 to 2021). Receptors were amplified or captured by the immunoSEQ multiplex PCR assay. The table was pulled from immuneACCESS by TCRdb, which kept in-frame rearrangements only. Such tables lose some clones; where checked, under half of the loss comes from unresolved V genes, and the rest has no known cause. The sample profile shows 95,000 to 110,000 clones; 80% to 90% of them were found once. The ten largest clonotypes hold around 3.4% of the sample. Sequenced material: peripheral blood. The receptors derive from a woman aged 60-70 years with acute or convalescent COVID-19.

The V and J genes are TRBV5-1 and TRBJ1-1; 9 bases are a match to TRBD1. With V trimmed by 4 bases and J by 1 base, 5 bases remained unmatched. CDR3 length: 15 residues. CDR1 and CDR2 (germline): SGHRS, YFSETQ. The CDR3, as DNA: TGCGCCAGCAGCCGACAGACAGGGGGGAACACTGAAGCTTTCTTT. It translates to CASSRQTGGNTEAFF. The full variable domain, in which reference TRBV5-1 and TRBJ1-1 provide the parts outside the CDR3, is KAGVTQTPRYLIKTRGQQVTLSCSPISGHRSVSWYQQTPGQGLQFLFEYFSETQRNKGNFPGRFSGRQFSNSRSEMNVSTLELGDSALYLCASSRQTGGNTEAFFGQGTRLTVV.

The chain links TRBV28 to TRBJ2-4, with D perhaps matching TRBD2 (6 bases). The length of the CDR3 is 15 residues. Trimming took 4 bases from V and 7 from J, leaving 17 bases between them. Germline V gives CDR1 MDHEN, CDR2 SYDVKM. CDR3 amino acids: CASSSYLRERNIQYF. The CDR3 DNA sequence: TGTGCCAGCAGTTCCTACCTCCGGGAGCGGAACATTCAGTACTTC. The whole variable domain, remainder taken from reference TRBV28 and TRBJ2-4, is DVKVTQSSRYLVKRTGEKVFLECVQDMDHENMFWYRQDPGLGLRLIYFSYDVKMKEKGDIPEGYSVSREKKERFSLILESASTNQTSMYLCASSSYLRERNIQYFGAGTRLSVL.

This clone was observed once. The V and J genes are TRBV30 and TRBJ2-1, with 11 positions matching TRBD2. The CDR3 consists of 15 residues. With 2 bases clipped from V and 4 bases from J, the junction kept 4 bases outside the gene matches. Germline assignment: CDR1 GTSNPN and CDR2 SVGIG (reference sequence). The CDR3 DNA sequence: TGTGCCTGGAGTCGCGGACTAGCGGGTTACAATGAGCAGTTCTTC. Translated: CAWSRGLAGYNEQFF.

This chain links TRBV2 with TRBJ2-5; the match to TRBD2 covers 8 bases. The CDR3 has 15 residues. Germline CDR1 reads SNHLY; CDR2 reads FYNNEI. J lost 2 bases, V lost 5 bases, and 7 bases had no gene match. The CDR3 DNA sequence: TGTGCCAGCAGTCTTGGAGCGGGAGTTCAAGAGACCCAGTACTTC. Translating it yields CASSLGAGVQETQYF.

There are a few counts of this clone. The gene calls are TRBV5-1 and TRBJ2-5; 13 bases agree with TRBD2. The CDR3 spans 17 residues. Germline lookup yields CDR1 SGHRS and CDR2 YFSETQ. Germline trimming cut 0 bases from V and 4 bases from J; bases unmatched to any gene: 6. The CDR3 region is CASSLAGLAGETETQYF. CDR3 sequence (DNA): TGCGCCAGCAGCTTGGCTGGACTAGCGGGAGAGACAGAGACCCAGTACTTC.

This chain connects TRBV27 to TRBJ2-3; 9 positions agree with TRBD2. Germline lookup yields CDR1 MNHEY and CDR2 SMNVEV (reference sequence). The trim removed 2 bases at V and 6 bases at J, leaving 0 bases unmatched. The CDR3 totals 13 residues. The CDR3 DNA reads TGTGCCAGCAGTTTACTAGCGGGGGATACGCAGTATTTT. Residues: CASSLLAGDTQYF.

The CDR3 loop is CASSPLSGRTPQADTQYF. In nucleotides, the CDR3 is TGTGCCAGCTCACCACTTTCGGGCCGGACTCCCCAAGCGGATACGCAGTATTTT. The V call is TRBV18, the J call TRBJ2-3; D is possibly TRBD2 (5 bases). The CDR3 runs to 18 residues. Trimming shortened V by 1 base and J by 6 bases, and 23 bases separated the two germline ends. Germline CDR1 reads KGHSH; CDR2 reads LQKENI.

The chain uses TRBV9 and TRBJ1-2, with 7 bases aligning to TRBD1. Germline assignment: CDR1 SGDLS and CDR2 YYNGEE. Losses at the gene ends were 6 bases for V and 7 bases for J; bases not matched to a gene: 6. The CDR3 is 12 residues long. The CDR3, as DNA: TGTGCCAGCACCGCTGAGGGGGCTGGCTACACCTTC. It specifies CASTAEGAGYTF.

The gene calls are TRBV28 and TRBJ1-4; TRBD1 might be the D (6 bases). Trimming stripped 1 base from V and 4 bases from J, with 10 bases between. CDR3 length: 15 amino acids. Germline V lookup: CDR1 MDHEN, CDR2 SYDVKM. The CDR3 DNA follows: TGTGCCAGCAGTTTATCAGGGGCGTTTAATGAAAAACTGTTTTTT. Translated, it gives CASSLSGAFNEKLFF.

The gene calls are TRBV18 and TRBJ1-5; D uncertain. V dropped 2 bases and J dropped 4 bases, with 6 bases sitting between them. The CDR3 is 13 residues long. Germline-derived CDR1 and CDR2 are KGHSH and LQKENI. CDR3 DNA: TGTGCCAGCTCACCAGGAGGGAATCAGCCCCAGCATTTT. Residues: CASSPGGNQPQHF. Complete variable domain (other parts from reference TRBV18 and TRBJ1-5): NAGVMQNPRHLVRRRGQEARLRCSPMKGHSHVYWYRQLPEEGLKFMVYLQKENIIDESGMPKERFSAEFPKEGPSILRIQQVVRGDSAAYFCASSPGGNQPQHFGDGTRLSIL.

V gene TRBV2 combines with J gene TRBJ1-6; unclear D gene. Trimming pared 7 bases from V and 0 bases from J, leaving 4 bases between. From germline, CDR1 is SNHLY and CDR2 FYNNEI. The CDR3 spans 13 residues. CDR3 protein: CASMRSYNSPLHF. DNA for the CDR3: TGTGCCAGCATGCGCTCCTATAATTCACCCCTCCACTTT.

This rearrangement joins TRBV18 to TRBJ2-7; tentatively, D is TRBD1 (5 bases). The germline gives CDR1 KGHSH, CDR2 LQKENI. The CDR3 covers 15 residues. V shed 3 bases and J shed 7 bases, with 19 bases lying between them. The CDR3 bases are TGTGCCAGCTCACCTTCTGAGTCGACAGTGGTTGAGCAGTACTTC. As protein: CASSPSESTVVEQYF.

The chain couples TRBV5-1 to TRBJ2-2; 13 positions agree with TRBD2. The V and J ends lost 5 bases and 2 bases, in that order; junction bases with no gene match: 12. The germline V gene has CDR1 SGHRS and CDR2 YFSETQ. This CDR3 has 19 residues. The CDR3 DNA is TGCGCCAGCAGTAGGACAGGGGGACTAGCGGGACTTAACACCGGGGAGCTGTTTTTT. Protein product: CASSRTGGLAGLNTGELFF.

This clone was detected once. Here the CDR3 reads CASSIVTGWRPQHF. CDR3 DNA sequence: TGTGCCAGTAGTATAGTAACGGGGTGGCGGCCCCAGCATTTT. The V call is TRBV19, the J call TRBJ1-5; D is uncertain. The length of the CDR3 is 14 residues. From germline, CDR1 is LNHDA and CDR2 SQIVND (reference sequence). V gave up 1 base and J gave up 9 bases, with 13 bases separating them. Full variable domain (remainder filled in from reference TRBV19 and TRBJ1-5): DGGITQSPKYLFRKEGQNVTLSCEQNLNHDAMYWYRQDPGQGLRLIYYSQIVNDFQKGDIAEGYSVSREKKESFPLTVTSAQKNPTAFYLCASSIVTGWRPQHFGDGTRLSIL.